The 8 T cell receptor beta chains in this list originate from one sample, sequenced in a study of blood T cell repertoires in COVID-19. Assay: immunoSEQ multiplex PCR; the TCRdb copy retains only in-frame clones and omits some. The sample records about 61,000 clones, over 80% being singletons. Sequenced: peripheral blood. These receptors originate from a man between 65 and 79 years old with acute or convalescent COVID-19.

The chain recombines TRBV5-1 with TRBJ2-2, with 9 bases that match TRBD2. Trimming took 0 bases from V and 6 from J; bases not matched to a gene: 6. Germline values: CDR1 SGHRS, CDR2 YFSETQ. The CDR3 contains 16 residues. The CDR3 loop reads CASSLGLADISGELFF. CDR3 nucleotides: TGCGCCAGCAGCTTGGGACTAGCGGACATTTCCGGGGAGCTGTTTTTT.

The J gene is TRBJ2-4, the V gene TRBV5-1; D possibly corresponds to TRBD1 (7 bases). The CDR3 has 15 residues. Germline lookup yields CDR1 SGHRS and CDR2 YFSETQ. The V gene lost 4 bases and the J gene lost 3 bases, with 14 bases spanning the gap. CDR3 in amino acids: CASSPEGAGKNIQYF. The CDR3 DNA reads TGCGCCAGCAGCCCGGAGGGGGCCGGCAAAAACATTCAGTACTTC.

V and J are TRBV6-5 and TRBJ1-2; 11 bases agree with TRBD1. Trimming at V came to 0 bases and at J to 8 bases, leaving 5 bases not matched to a gene. From germline, CDR1 is MNHEY and CDR2 SVGAGI. The CDR3 contains 15 residues. The CDR3 reads CASSYSGTGGFGYTF. The CDR3, as DNA: TGTGCCAGCAGTTACTCCGGGACAGGGGGATTCGGCTACACCTTC.

This chain joins TRBV6-5 and TRBJ2-1; D gene ambiguous. This CDR3 has 13 amino acids. In germline, CDR1 is MNHEY, CDR2 SVGAGI. V lost 6 bases, J lost 6 bases, and 12 bases lay in between. CDR3 loop: CASRSPPPNEQFF. CDR3 nucleotide sequence: TGTGCCAGCAGGTCCCCTCCCCCCAATGAGCAGTTCTTC.

This rearrangement joins TRBV5-1 to TRBJ2-7, with 10 bases identical to TRBD1. Losses at the gene ends were 0 bases for V and 3 bases for J; bases not matched to a gene: 6. The CDR3 is made up of 16 amino acids. CDR1 and CDR2 (germline): SGHRS, YFSETQ. The CDR3 nucleotides read TGCGCCAGCAGCTTGGCCCCGGACAGGGGGGTCTACGAGCAGTACTTC. It specifies CASSLAPDRGVYEQYF.

The chain is built from TRBV28 and TRBJ2-2; 10 nucleotides align to TRBD1. V lost 5 bases and J lost 4; bases outside the gene matches: 7. Germline loops: CDR1 MDHEN, CDR2 SYDVKM. CDR3 size: 16 residues. The chain's CDR3 is CASSPGQGRGTGELFF. The CDR3 DNA is TGTGCCAGCAGTCCGGGACAGGGGAGAGGCACCGGGGAGCTGTTTTTT.

The chain links TRBV2 to TRBJ2-2; D gene unclear. The CDR3 extends over 13 amino acids. Deletions cut 5 bases from V and 1 base from J, with 5 bases between. Germline V gene lookup returns CDR1 SNHLY and CDR2 FYNNEI. The CDR3 coding sequence is TGTGCCAGCAGTCCCCAGAACACCGGGGAGCTGTTTTTT. This translates into CASSPQNTGELFF.

V and J are TRBV5-1 and TRBJ2-1; TRBD2 might be the D (6 bases). V was clipped by 1 base and J by 4 bases, with 9 bases between them. Looked up from germline, CDR1 is SGHRS and CDR2 is YFSETQ. The CDR3 sequence is 14 residues long. The CDR3 coding sequence is TGCGCCAGCAGCTTGCCAGGACTATACAATGAGCAGTTCTTC. This encodes CASSLPGLYNEQFF.